Below are 27 T cell receptor beta chains sequenced from a single sample in a study of blood T cell repertoires in COVID-19. Here immunoSEQ multiplex PCR was the method, and the copy in TCRdb shows in-frame clones only, minus some. The table shows 150,000 to 250,000 clones, with 87% occurring only once. The sample taken for sequencing was PBMCs or T cells enriched from blood (not recorded which). The receptors shown here come from a woman in her twenties or thirties who had recovered from COVID-19.

Only a few counts were recorded for this clone. V and J are TRBV2 and TRBJ1-4, with D perhaps matching TRBD1 (5 bases). V was cut by 3 bases and J by 14 bases, with 13 bases left in between. Germline V CDR1 and CDR2: SNHLY, FYNNEI. This CDR3 is built from 12 residues. The CDR3 reads CASSDARGDLFF. CDR3 sequence (DNA): TGTGCCAGCAGTGACGCCCGGGGGGATCTGTTTTTT.

V is TRBV10-3 and J is TRBJ2-5; 7 nucleotides agree with TRBD2. V lost 4 bases and J lost 2; bases outside the gene matches: 7. The CDR3 consists of 15 residues. Germline V gene lookup returns CDR1 ENHRY and CDR2 SYGVKD. The DNA for the CDR3 is TGTGCCATCAGTGCCCGGGAGGTGAGACAAGAGACCCAGTACTTC. Its protein product is CAISAREVRQETQYF.

This rearrangement joins TRBV7-3 to TRBJ2-1, with 9 bases aligning to TRBD2. Trimming took 5 bases from V and 5 from J; bases not matched to a gene: 7. The germline V gene has CDR1 SGHTA and CDR2 FQGTGA. The CDR3 extends over 15 amino acids. In DNA, the CDR3 is TGTGCCAGCAGCCCACTGGGACTAGCAAACAATGAGCAGTTCTTC. This gives the protein CASSPLGLANNEQFF.

The chain employs TRBV28 and TRBJ1-5; the D gene is possibly TRBD1 (5 bases). The V end lost 6 bases, the J end lost 2 bases, and 14 bases lay between the germline ends. Germline V gene data show CDR1 as MDHEN and CDR2 as SYDVKM. This CDR3 spans 15 amino acids. The CDR3 reads CASSPPGGGNQPQHF. CDR3 coding DNA: TGTGCCAGCAGCCCTCCCGGGGGTGGCAATCAGCCCCAGCATTTT.

The CDR3 is CASRQGWETQYF. The CDR3 DNA follows: TGTGCCAGCAGACAGGGGTGGGAGACCCAGTACTTC. The V gene is TRBV7-2, the J gene TRBJ2-5; 7 nucleotides align to TRBD1. Germline assignment: CDR1 SGHTA and CDR2 FQGNSA. This CDR3 comprises 12 residues. V gave up 6 bases and J gave up 5 bases; unmatched junction bases: 3.

This rearrangement joins TRBV7-3 to TRBJ2-7; the match to TRBD1 covers 12 bases. The CDR3 loop spans 18 amino acids. Per the germline V gene, CDR1 is SGHTA and CDR2 is FQGTGA. V trimming: 2 bases; J trimming: 0 bases; junction bases outside the gene matches: 8. The CDR3: CASSLGTGGQFSSYEQYF. In DNA, the CDR3 is TGTGCCAGCAGCTTAGGGACAGGGGGCCAATTTAGCTCCTACGAGCAGTACTTC.

CDR3 sequence (DNA): TGTGCCAGCAGCAAAGAAGGGGACTTGGGTTACGAGCAGTACTTC. Protein sequence: CASSKEGDLGYEQYF. This sequence joins TRBV9 and TRBJ2-7; perhaps TRBD2 as D (6 bases). The CDR3 covers 15 residues. Germline values: CDR1 SGDLS, CDR2 YYNGEE. The V end lost 4 bases, the J end lost 4 bases, and 18 bases lay between the germline ends.

This chain uses TRBV12-3 or TRBV12-4 with TRBJ2-7; tentative D call: TRBD1 (6 bases). Trimming took off 3 bases at V and 4 bases at J, with 10 bases between the two ends. The CDR3 extends over 13 amino acids. This chain's CDR3 is CASSFHRAYEQYF. The CDR3, as DNA: TGTGCCAGCAGTTTTCACAGGGCTTACGAGCAGTACTTC.

At least ten counts were recorded for this clone. This sequence joins TRBV19 and TRBJ1-6, with a weak D call TRBD1 (5 bases). Germline lookup yields CDR1 LNHDA and CDR2 SQIVND (reference sequence). CDR3 length: 14 residues. The V gene lost 6 bases and the J gene lost 5 bases, with 11 bases spanning the gap. CDR3 coding DNA: TGTGCCAGTAGGAGGACAAGCGATAATTCACCCCTCCACTTT. It yields the protein CASRRTSDNSPLHF.

This clone came up many times. The V call is TRBV4-1, the J call TRBJ2-3, with 10 bases that match TRBD1. Trimming removed 2 bases from V and 0 bases from J; junction bases left unmatched: 8. Germline V lookup: CDR1 MGHRA, CDR2 YSYEKL. This CDR3 spans 18 amino acids. The CDR3 sequence: CASSQFGVDRGSTDTQYF. The CDR3 DNA sequence: TGCGCCAGCAGCCAATTCGGAGTGGACAGGGGGAGCACAGATACGCAGTATTTT.

V is TRBV9 and J is TRBJ1-6; possibly TRBD1 for D (5 bases). This CDR3 contains 16 residues. CDR1 is SGDLS and CDR2 is YYNGEE in the germline V gene. The V end was cut by 4 bases, the J end by 1 base, with 12 bases between. For the CDR3, the DNA is TGTGCCAGCAGCACAGACGGGGGTTCCTATAATTCACCCCTCCACTTT. Protein product: CASSTDGGSYNSPLHF.

The V and J genes are TRBV18 and TRBJ2-5; 12 bases align to TRBD2. Looked up from germline, CDR1 is KGHSH and CDR2 is LQKENI. The CDR3 has 15 residues. J was trimmed by 4 bases and V by 2 bases; bases with no gene match: 2. CDR3 sequence (DNA): TGTGCCAGCTCACCATCACTAGCGGGAGGAGAGACCCAGTACTTC. It codes for CASSPSLAGGETQYF. Based on the CDR3 plus reference TRBV18 and TRBJ2-5, the full variable domain is NAGVMQNPRHLVRRRGQEARLRCSPMKGHSHVYWYRQLPEEGLKFMVYLQKENIIDESGMPKERFSAEFPKEGPSILRIQQVVRGDSAAYFCASSPSLAGGETQYFGPGTRLLVL.

This chain uses TRBV10-3 with TRBJ2-7; perhaps TRBD1 as D (5 bases). The CDR3 runs 11 residues. With 3 bases removed from V and 7 bases from J, the gap between germline ends came to 7 bases. Germline values: CDR1 ENHRY, CDR2 SYGVKD. The CDR3 DNA is TGTGCCATCAGTGAACAGGCGGAGCAGTACTTC. Translating gives CAISEQAEQYF.

The rearrangement joins TRBV28 to TRBJ1-6, with TRBD1 matching 7 bases. Germline V lookup: CDR1 MDHEN, CDR2 SYDVKM. J lost 8 bases, V lost 5 bases, and 9 bases had no gene match. The CDR3 has 15 amino acids. CDR3 loop: CASSPPRGTYSPLHF. CDR3 DNA sequence: TGTGCCAGCAGTCCGCCCAGGGGGACCTATTCACCCCTCCACTTT. The variable domain in full, completed from reference TRBV28 and TRBJ1-6, reads DVKVTQSSRYLVKRTGEKVFLECVQDMDHENMFWYRQDPGLGLRLIYFSYDVKMKEKGDIPEGYSVSREKKERFSLILESASTNQTSMYLCASSPPRGTYSPLHFGNGTRLTVT.

The chain links TRBV11-2 to TRBJ1-3; tentatively, D is TRBD1 (6 bases). Trimming left V 1 base short and J 0 bases short, with 19 bases between. This CDR3 region has 19 residues. The germline gives CDR1 SGHAT, CDR2 FQNNGV. The CDR3 spells CASSLGQQGDRYSGNTIYF. CDR3 in DNA: TGTGCCAGCAGCTTAGGTCAACAGGGAGACAGATACTCTGGAAACACCATATATTTT.

The rearrangement links TRBV6-2 or TRBV6-3 to TRBJ2-7; 9 nucleotides match TRBD2. Germline V gene lookup returns CDR1 MNHEY and CDR2 SVGEGT. Trimming cost V 6 bases and J 1 base; bases outside gene matches: 4. This CDR3 has 14 residues. CDR3 residues: CASSRTSDSYEQYF. The CDR3 DNA is TGTGCCAGCAGCCGGACTAGCGATTCCTACGAGCAGTACTTC.

The V call is TRBV10-3, the J call TRBJ1-1, with D unclear. In germline, CDR1 is ENHRY, CDR2 SYGVKD. This CDR3 has 14 amino acids. V dropped 7 bases and J dropped 6 bases, with 18 bases sitting between them. CDR3 DNA: TGTGCCATCATGGAGGCCAGGAGGCCATCTGAAGCTTTCTTT. This sequence encodes CAIMEARRPSEAFF.

The rearrangement links TRBV6-5 to TRBJ1-1; tentative D call: TRBD1 (5 bases). Germline-derived CDR1 and CDR2 are MNHEY and SVGAGI. This CDR3 contains 14 residues. The V gene lost 7 bases and the J gene lost 2 bases, with 14 bases spanning the gap. The chain's CDR3 is CASTLGGGNTEAFF. CDR3 coding DNA: TGTGCCAGCACTTTGGGGGGGGGAAACACTGAAGCTTTCTTT.

This chain connects TRBV18 to TRBJ1-1, with D possibly matching TRBD1 (6 bases). Germline V gene lookup returns CDR1 KGHSH and CDR2 LQKENI. This CDR3 region has 15 residues. The V and J ends lost 1 base and 2 bases respectively, with 11 bases between them. In DNA, the CDR3 is TGTGCCAGCTCACCACTCAAGGACAGCAACACTGAAGCTTTCTTT. This translates into CASSPLKDSNTEAFF.

The chain carries TRBV15 and TRBJ1-6; D not resolved. This CDR3 comprises 16 residues. Germline loops: CDR1 LNHNV, CDR2 YYDKDF (reference sequence). With 3 bases removed from V and 0 bases from J, the gap between germline ends came to 9 bases. CDR3 loop: CATSREVRSYNSPLHF. Here the CDR3 DNA reads TGTGCCACCAGCAGGGAGGTCCGCTCCTATAATTCACCCCTCCACTTT.

The V gene is TRBV6-2 or TRBV6-3, the J gene TRBJ2-7, with 7 bases lining up with TRBD2. Germline CDR1 reads MNHEY; CDR2 reads SVGEGT. V gave up 4 bases and J gave up 2 bases; unmatched junction bases: 8. This CDR3 has 15 residues. The CDR3 here is CASSSPAGTTYEQYF. CDR3 in DNA: TGTGCCAGCAGTTCCCCTGCAGGGACTACCTACGAGCAGTACTTC.

The sample holds one count of this clone. No DNA is shown, since the ends of the CDR3 on it are uncertain; the CDR3 is the one TCRdb lists. The chain combines TRBV23-1 with TRBJ1-6. TRBV23-1 is an ORF, with its function uncertain. Termini included, the CDR3 measures 14 amino acids. The CDR3: CASILGGPNSPLHF.

This rearrangement joins TRBV2 to TRBJ2-1; tentatively, D is TRBD2 (5 bases). The CDR3 covers 11 residues. Between the trimmed V and J ends, which lost 9 bases and 5 bases, there was a span of 8 bases. Germline CDR1 SNHLY, CDR2 FYNNEI. The CDR3 coding sequence is TGTGCCAGAAGACTACACAATGAGCAGTTCTTC. Translating gives CARRLHNEQFF.

This chain joins TRBV24-1 and TRBJ2-2; D may be TRBD1 (5 bases). Germline CDR1 reads KGHDR; CDR2 reads SFDVKD. V lost 1 base, J lost 6 bases, and 23 bases lay in between. The CDR3 loop spans 19 amino acids. DNA of the CDR3: TGTGCCACCAGTGATTTAAAGGCAGGGTGGTTCCCGAGGTCCGGGGAGCTGTTTTTT. This translates into CATSDLKAGWFPRSGELFF.

The rearrangement links TRBV6-5 to TRBJ1-5; tentatively, D is TRBD1 (5 bases). The CDR3 is 12 amino acids. The V and J ends lost 8 bases and 4 bases respectively, with 9 bases between them. Germline V gene lookup returns CDR1 MNHEY and CDR2 SVGAGI. The CDR3 reads CASGRGNQPQHF. The CDR3 DNA is TGTGCCAGCGGGAGGGGAAATCAGCCCCAGCATTTT.

CDR3 residues: CSASTQEGRGPQHF. CDR3 DNA sequence: TGCAGTGCTAGTACTCAGGAAGGAAGGGGGCCCCAGCATTTT. The V and J genes are TRBV20-1 and TRBJ1-5; TRBD1 might be the D (5 bases). The ends were cut back, 3 bases at V and 9 bases at J, with 18 bases in the middle. The CDR3 loop spans 14 amino acids. Germline CDR1 and CDR2: DFQATT and SNEGSKA (reference sequence).

The V call is TRBV9, the J call TRBJ1-2, with D perhaps TRBD1 (6 bases). The germline V and J ends were trimmed by 0 bases and 5 bases, with 8 bases remaining between them. Germline V lookup: CDR1 SGDLS, CDR2 YYNGEE. This CDR3 is built from 13 residues. The CDR3 DNA reads as TGTGCCAGCAGCGTAGAAGGGGGTTATGGCTACACCTTC. This codes for CASSVEGGYGYTF. The complete variable domain, with remaining parts taken from reference TRBV9 and TRBJ1-2, reads DSGVTQTPKHLITATGQRVTLRCSPRSGDLSVYWYQQSLDQGLQFLIQYYNGEERAKGNILERFSAQQFPDLHSELNLSSLELGDSALYFCASSVEGGYGYTFGSGTRLTVV.